A selection of T cell receptor beta chains follows, all from one sample in a study of blood T cell repertoires in COVID-19. Clones were read by immunoSEQ multiplex PCR, and TCRdb kept only the in-frame ones, dropping some. Of over 200,000 clones listed, about 86% were seen once; the top ten hold approximately 6%. The sample consisted of peripheral blood. The receptor set was obtained from a man aged 80 or over with acute or convalescent COVID-19. CDR3s include the opening cysteine and the closing phenylalanine or tryptophan. D genes are given only for firm matches. Expanded clones get a size class; other rows say once, few or many, or leave the size out.

J,D,size,V,DNA,CDR3
TRBJ1-1,.,.,TRBV6-1,TGTGCCAGCAGTGATCTCAACACTGAAGCTTTCTTT,CASSDLNTEAFF
TRBJ1-3,.,few,TRBV28,TGTGCCAGCACACACGAAACTGGAAACACCATATATTTT,CASTHETGNTIYF
TRBJ2-7,TRBD1,.,TRBV29-1,TGCAGCGTTTACAGGGGATATGAGCAGTACTTC,CSVYRGYEQYF
TRBJ1-4,.,.,TRBV11-2,TGTGCCAGCAGCTCCCGGGGGGCAACTAATGAAAAACTGTTTTTT,CASSSRGATNEKLFF
TRBJ2-7,TRBD2,once,TRBV10-1,TGCGCCAGCAGTCAGCGGGGGCGGGAGCAATCCTACGAGCAGTACTTC,CASSQRGREQSYEQYF
TRBJ2-1,.,.,TRBV7-2,TGTGCCAGCAGCTTAGACAGGGACAATGAGCAGTTCTTC,CASSLDRDNEQFF
TRBJ1-1,.,.,TRBV7-2,TGTGCCAGCAGCTTAGGAACAACGAACACTGAAGCTTTCTTT,CASSLGTTNTEAFF
TRBJ2-1,TRBD1,.,TRBV27,TGTGCCAGCAGTTTAATAGGACAGGGGTCCTACAATGAGCAGTTCTTC,CASSLIGQGSYNEQFF
TRBJ1-3,.,.,TRBV6-5,TGTGCCAGCGTGCCGGGGTCCTCTGGAAACACCATATATTTT,CASVPGSSGNTIYF
TRBJ2-3,TRBD2,.,TRBV30,TGTGCCTGGAATAGCGGGAGTCGGGCAGATACGCAGTATTTT,CAWNSGSRADTQYF
TRBJ1-5,.,.,TRBV10-3,TGTGCCATCAGATCTGACAGCCATAGCAATCAGCCCCAGCATTTT,CAIRSDSHSNQPQHF
TRBJ2-2,.,.,TRBV5-1,TGCGCCAGCAGCGGTACGACGGGGGACCCCACCGGGGAGCTGTTTTTT,CASSGTTGDPTGELFF
TRBJ2-7,TRBD2,.,TRBV10-3,TGTGCCATCAAATCTGGGATGGGGAGGGATTACGAGCAGTACTTC,CAIKSGMGRDYEQYF
TRBJ1-5,.,.,TRBV2,TGTGCCAGCAGTGGGACAGAAGATCAGCCCCAGCATTTT,CASSGTEDQPQHF
TRBJ1-5,TRBD1,.,TRBV18,TGTGCCAGCTCACCAGGGACAGCTAATCAGCCCCAGCATTTT,CASSPGTANQPQHF
TRBJ1-5,.,.,TRBV28,TGTGCCAGCACTGAGAATGGGCCACATCAGCCCCAGCATTTT,CASTENGPHQPQHF
TRBJ2-6,.,.,TRBV7-3,TGTGCCAGCACCTCCTCTGGGGCCAACGTCCTGACTTTC,CASTSSGANVLTF
TRBJ2-3,TRBD2,.,TRBV14,TGTGCCAGCAGCCAAAGAGCGGGACTTGCCGGTTGGTATTTT,CASSQRAGLAGWYF
TRBJ1-4,.,once,TRBV28,TGTGCCAGCAAGGGGCCAAATGAAAAACTGTTTTTT,CASKGPNEKLFF
TRBJ2-1,TRBD2,once,TRBV10-1,TGCGCCAGCAGTGGCCCGGGACTAGCGCTCCGAGGGGCCTACAATGAGCAGTTCTTC,CASSGPGLALRGAYNEQFF
TRBJ1-5,.,.,TRBV6-5,TGTGCCAGTAGACAGGAGGGCAATCAGCCCCAGCATTTT,CASRQEGNQPQHF
TRBJ1-1,TRBD1,.,TRBV5-6,TGTGCCAGCAGCACCGGGACAGTGAACACTGAAGCTTTCTTT,CASSTGTVNTEAFF
TRBJ2-1,.,few,TRBV12-5,TGTGCTAGTGGTTTGGTATCAGCGGGCGAGCAGTTCTTC,CASGLVSAGEQFF